The rows below give T cell receptor beta chains drawn from one sample of a study of post-analysis software for immune sequencing data. TCRdb reprocessed the PCR reads with MiXCR, giving one entry per CDR3 protein. This table holds about 180,000 distinct CDR3 sequences, 30% found once. The sample comprised blood. The receptors derive from a girl aged 10-17 years with multiple sclerosis. Both conserved end residues are trimmed from each CDR3. Each record gives: V gene, clone size, J gene, CDR3 protein. Not all rows give a size; the values are once, few, many and, for expanded clones, a class.

TRBV27	-	TRBJ1-1	ASSFNQNTEAF
TRBV29-1	-	TRBJ2-3	SARPSSTGTQY
TRBV20-1	-	TRBJ2-1	SAHTPSYNEQF
TRBV13	few	TRBJ1-1	ASISRGQSGTEAF
TRBV12-3/TRBV12-4	many	TRBJ1-2	ASSPVLGGYT
TRBV3-1	-	TRBJ2-7	ASGQARVGSCEQY
TRBV10-3	-	TRBJ2-7	ATSDTGDTYEQY
TRBV24-1	many	TRBJ2-5	ATSDSGGQETQY
TRBV6-6	many	TRBJ2-7	ASSSPSVAGGLYEQY
TRBV5-1	many	TRBJ2-7	ASSPDLAGSYEQY
TRBV15	few	TRBJ2-1	ATSRDQLPNNEQF
TRBV5-1	once	TRBJ2-7	ASSGGNTVNGYEQY
TRBV25-1	many	TRBJ1-2	ASSTTGAVGYGYT
TRBV4-1	-	TRBJ1-2	ASSQDMAGRSYT
TRBV7-2	many	TRBJ1-2	ASSSSREGGYT
TRBV11-2	-	TRBJ2-4	ASSLLAGGLNIQY
TRBV6-6	few	TRBJ1-2	ASSRLEGEGYT
TRBV5-1	-	TRBJ2-5	AGNGQGDETQY
TRBV27	-	TRBJ1-6	ASSALNSPLH
TRBV7-3	many	TRBJ1-1	ASSQMGGGNTEAF
TRBV29-1	-	TRBJ2-7	NVEGLNGTGGREQY
TRBV20-1	-	TRBJ2-5	SAFNWETQY
TRBV27	many	TRBJ2-3	ASRTRVRADTQY
TRBV5-1	many	TRBJ2-7	ASSLTGGDYEQY
TRBV7-2	-	TRBJ2-7	ASSLVGTEGSYEQY
TRBV12-3/TRBV12-4	many	TRBJ1-2	ASSRTVVDYGYT
TRBV5-1	few	TRBJ1-6	ASSFLGGGMSPLH
TRBV6-4	many	TRBJ2-1	ASSATSGILYNEQF
TRBV4-1	many	TRBJ1-2	ASSQGRGGYDGYT
TRBV7-2	-	TRBJ2-3	ASSLGTASTDTQY
TRBV3-1	few	TRBJ1-2	ASSQRDITSYGYT
TRBV15	many	TRBJ2-3	ATRPKGSGRDTQY
TRBV6-5	many	TRBJ2-6	ASSYGGGFGANVLT
TRBV20-1	many	TRBJ2-1	SARAHPSGRYNEQF
TRBV4-1	many	TRBJ1-2	ASSSNTGAGQNYGYT